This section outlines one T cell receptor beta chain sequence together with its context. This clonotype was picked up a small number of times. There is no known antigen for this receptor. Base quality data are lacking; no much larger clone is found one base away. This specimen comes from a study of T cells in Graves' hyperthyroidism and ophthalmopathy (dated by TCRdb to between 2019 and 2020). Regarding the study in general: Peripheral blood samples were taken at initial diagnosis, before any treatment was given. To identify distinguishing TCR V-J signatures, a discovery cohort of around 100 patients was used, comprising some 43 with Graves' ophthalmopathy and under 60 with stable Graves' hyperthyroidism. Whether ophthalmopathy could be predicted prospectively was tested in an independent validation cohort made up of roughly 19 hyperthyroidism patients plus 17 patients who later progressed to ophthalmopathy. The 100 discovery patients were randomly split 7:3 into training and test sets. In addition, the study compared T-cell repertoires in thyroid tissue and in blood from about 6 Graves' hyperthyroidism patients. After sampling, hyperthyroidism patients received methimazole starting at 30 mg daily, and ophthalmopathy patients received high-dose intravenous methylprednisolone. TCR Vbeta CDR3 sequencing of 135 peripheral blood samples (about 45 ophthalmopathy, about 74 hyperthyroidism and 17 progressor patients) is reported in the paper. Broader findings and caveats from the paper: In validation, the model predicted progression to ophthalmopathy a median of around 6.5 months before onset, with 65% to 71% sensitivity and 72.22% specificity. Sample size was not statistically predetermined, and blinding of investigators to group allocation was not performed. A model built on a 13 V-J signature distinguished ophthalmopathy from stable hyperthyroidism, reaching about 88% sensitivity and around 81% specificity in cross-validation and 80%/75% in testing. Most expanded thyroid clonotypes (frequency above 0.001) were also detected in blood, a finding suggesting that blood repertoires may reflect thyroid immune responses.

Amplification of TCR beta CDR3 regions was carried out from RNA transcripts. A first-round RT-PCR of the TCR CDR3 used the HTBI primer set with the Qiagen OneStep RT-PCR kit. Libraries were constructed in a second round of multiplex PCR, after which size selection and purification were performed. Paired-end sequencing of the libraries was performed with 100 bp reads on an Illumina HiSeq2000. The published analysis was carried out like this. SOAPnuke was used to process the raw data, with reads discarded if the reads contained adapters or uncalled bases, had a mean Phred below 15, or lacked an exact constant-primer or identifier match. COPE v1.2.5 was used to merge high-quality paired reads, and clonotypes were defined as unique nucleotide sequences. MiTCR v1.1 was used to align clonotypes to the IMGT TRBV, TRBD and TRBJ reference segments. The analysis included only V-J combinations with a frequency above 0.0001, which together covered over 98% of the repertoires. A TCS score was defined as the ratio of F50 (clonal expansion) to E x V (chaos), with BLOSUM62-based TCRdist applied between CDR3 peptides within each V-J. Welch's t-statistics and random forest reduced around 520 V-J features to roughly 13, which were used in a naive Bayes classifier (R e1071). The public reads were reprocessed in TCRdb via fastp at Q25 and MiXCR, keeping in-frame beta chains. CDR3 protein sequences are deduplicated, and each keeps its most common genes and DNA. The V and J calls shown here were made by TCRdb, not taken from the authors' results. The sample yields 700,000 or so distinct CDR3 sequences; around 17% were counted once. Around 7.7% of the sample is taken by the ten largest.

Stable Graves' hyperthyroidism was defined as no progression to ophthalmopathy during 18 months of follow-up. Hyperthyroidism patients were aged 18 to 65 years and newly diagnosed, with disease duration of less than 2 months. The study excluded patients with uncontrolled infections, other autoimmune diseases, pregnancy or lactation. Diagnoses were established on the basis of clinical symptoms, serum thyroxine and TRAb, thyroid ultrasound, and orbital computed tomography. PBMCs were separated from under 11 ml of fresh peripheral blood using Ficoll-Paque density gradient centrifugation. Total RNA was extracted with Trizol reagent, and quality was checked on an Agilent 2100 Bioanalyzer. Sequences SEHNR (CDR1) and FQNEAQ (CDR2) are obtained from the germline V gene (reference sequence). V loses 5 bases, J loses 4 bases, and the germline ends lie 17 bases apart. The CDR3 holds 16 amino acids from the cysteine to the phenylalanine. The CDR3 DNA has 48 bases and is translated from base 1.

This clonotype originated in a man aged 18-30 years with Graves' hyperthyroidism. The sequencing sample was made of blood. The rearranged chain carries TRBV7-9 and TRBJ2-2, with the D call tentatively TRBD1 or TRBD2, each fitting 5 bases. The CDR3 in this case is CASSEHLGRPTGELFF. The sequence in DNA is TGTGCCAGCAGCGAGCACCTGGGACGGCCCACCGGGGAGCTGTTTTTT.